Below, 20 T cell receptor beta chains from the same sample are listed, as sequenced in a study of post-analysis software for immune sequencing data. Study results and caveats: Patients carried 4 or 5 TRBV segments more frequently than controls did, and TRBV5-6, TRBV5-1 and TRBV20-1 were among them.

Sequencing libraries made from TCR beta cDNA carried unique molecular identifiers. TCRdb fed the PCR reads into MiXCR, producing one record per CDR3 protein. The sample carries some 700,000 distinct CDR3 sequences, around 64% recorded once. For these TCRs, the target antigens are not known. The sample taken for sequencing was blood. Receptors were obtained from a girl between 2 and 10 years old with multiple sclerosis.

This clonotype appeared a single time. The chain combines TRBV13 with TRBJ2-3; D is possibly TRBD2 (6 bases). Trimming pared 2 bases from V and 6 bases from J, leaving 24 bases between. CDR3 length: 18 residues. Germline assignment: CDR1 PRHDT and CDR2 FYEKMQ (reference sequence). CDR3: CASSLLTSSSVPSDTQYF. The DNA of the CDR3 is TGTGCCAGCAGCTTATTAACCTCGTCTAGCGTTCCCTCTGATACGCAGTATTTT.

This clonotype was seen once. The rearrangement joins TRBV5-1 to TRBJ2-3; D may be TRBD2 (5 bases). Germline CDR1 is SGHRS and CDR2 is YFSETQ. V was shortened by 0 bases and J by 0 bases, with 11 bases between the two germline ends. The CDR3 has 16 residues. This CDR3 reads CASSLAVDLSTDTQYF. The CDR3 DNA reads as TGCGCCAGCAGCTTGGCCGTGGACTTAAGCACAGATACGCAGTATTTT.

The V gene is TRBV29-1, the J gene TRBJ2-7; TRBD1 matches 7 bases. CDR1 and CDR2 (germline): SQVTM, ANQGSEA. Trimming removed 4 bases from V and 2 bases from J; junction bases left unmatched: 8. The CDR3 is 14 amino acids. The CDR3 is CSVAPTGNPYEQYF. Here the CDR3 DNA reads TGCAGCGTTGCCCCGACAGGGAACCCCTACGAGCAGTACTTC.

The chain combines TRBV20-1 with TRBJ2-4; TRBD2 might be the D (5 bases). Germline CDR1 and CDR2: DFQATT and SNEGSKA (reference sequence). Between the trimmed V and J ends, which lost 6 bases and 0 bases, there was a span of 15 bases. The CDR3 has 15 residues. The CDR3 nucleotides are TGCAGTGCCGTCACTAGAGGTCTAGCCAAAAACATTCAGTACTTC. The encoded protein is CSAVTRGLAKNIQYF.

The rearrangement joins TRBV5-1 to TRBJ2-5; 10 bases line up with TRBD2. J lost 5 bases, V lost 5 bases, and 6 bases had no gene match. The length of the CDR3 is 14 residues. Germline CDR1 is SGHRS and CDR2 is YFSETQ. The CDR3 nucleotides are TGCGCCAGCAGAGAGCGGGAGGGCGAGGAGACCCAGTACTTC. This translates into CASREREGEETQYF.

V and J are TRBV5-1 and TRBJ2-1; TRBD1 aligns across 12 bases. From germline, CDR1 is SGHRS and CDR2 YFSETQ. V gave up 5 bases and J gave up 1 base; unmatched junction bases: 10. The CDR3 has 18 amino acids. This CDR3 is CASSRGQGADQSYNEQFF. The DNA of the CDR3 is TGCGCCAGCAGTAGGGGACAGGGGGCCGATCAGTCCTACAATGAGCAGTTCTTC.

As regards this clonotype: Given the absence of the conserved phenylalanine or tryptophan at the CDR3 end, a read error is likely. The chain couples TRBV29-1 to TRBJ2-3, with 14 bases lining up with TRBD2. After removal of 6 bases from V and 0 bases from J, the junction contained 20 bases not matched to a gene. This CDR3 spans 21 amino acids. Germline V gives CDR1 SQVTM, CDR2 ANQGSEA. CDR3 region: CSVAQRGLAGAILSSTDTQYC. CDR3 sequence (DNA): TGCAGCGTCGCCCAGCGGGGACTAGCGGGGGCCATCCTTTCTAGCACAGATACGCAGTATTGT.

The CDR3: CASSPIGVDSSYNEQFF. CDR3 coding DNA: TGTGCCAGCAGTCCCATAGGCGTCGATAGCTCCTACAATGAGCAGTTCTTC. The chain carries TRBV2 and TRBJ2-1; the D is unclear. V lost 5 bases and J 0 bases, leaving 17 bases between the germline ends. CDR1 is SNHLY, CDR2 FYNNEI, per germline. The CDR3 is 17 residues long.

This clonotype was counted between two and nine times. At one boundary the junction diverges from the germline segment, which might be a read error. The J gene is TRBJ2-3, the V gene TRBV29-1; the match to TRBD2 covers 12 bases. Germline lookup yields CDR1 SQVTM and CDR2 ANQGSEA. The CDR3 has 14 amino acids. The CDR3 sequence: CSVPLAGGTDMQYF. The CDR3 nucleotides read TGCAGCGTACCACTAGCGGGAGGTACAGATATGCAGTATTTT.

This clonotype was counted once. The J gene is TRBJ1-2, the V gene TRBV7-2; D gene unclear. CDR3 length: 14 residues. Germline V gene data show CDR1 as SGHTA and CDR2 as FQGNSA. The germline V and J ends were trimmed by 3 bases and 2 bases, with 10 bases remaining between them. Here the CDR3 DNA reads TGTGCCAGCAGCTTGAATTCAGACAACTATGGCTACACCTTC. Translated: CASSLNSDNYGYTF.

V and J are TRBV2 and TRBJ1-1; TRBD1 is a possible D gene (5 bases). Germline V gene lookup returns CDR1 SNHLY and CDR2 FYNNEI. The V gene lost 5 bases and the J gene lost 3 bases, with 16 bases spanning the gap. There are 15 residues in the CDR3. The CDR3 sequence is CASSPSGATYTEAFF. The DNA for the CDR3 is TGTGCCAGCAGTCCATCTGGGGCGACTTACACTGAAGCTTTCTTT.

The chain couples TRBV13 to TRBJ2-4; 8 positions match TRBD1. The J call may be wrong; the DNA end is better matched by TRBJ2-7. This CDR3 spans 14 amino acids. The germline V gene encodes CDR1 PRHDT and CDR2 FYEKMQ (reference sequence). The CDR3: CASSRTGMRGEQYF. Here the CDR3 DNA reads TGTGCCAGCAGCCGGACAGGGATGAGAGGCGAGCAGTACTTC.

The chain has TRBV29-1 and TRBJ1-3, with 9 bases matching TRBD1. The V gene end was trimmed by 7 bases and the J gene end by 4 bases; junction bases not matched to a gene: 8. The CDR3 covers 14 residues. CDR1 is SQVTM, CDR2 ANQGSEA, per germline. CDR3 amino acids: CSAGQGTGGNTIYF. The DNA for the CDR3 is TGCAGCGCCGGACAGGGGACAGGCGGAAACACCATATATTTT.

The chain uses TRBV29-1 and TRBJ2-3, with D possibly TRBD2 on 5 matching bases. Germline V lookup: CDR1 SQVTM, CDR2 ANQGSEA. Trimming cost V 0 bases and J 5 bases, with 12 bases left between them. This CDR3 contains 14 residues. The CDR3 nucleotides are TGCAGCGTTGAAGATACGGGGTTCGGAGATACGCAGTATTTT. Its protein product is CSVEDTGFGDTQYF.

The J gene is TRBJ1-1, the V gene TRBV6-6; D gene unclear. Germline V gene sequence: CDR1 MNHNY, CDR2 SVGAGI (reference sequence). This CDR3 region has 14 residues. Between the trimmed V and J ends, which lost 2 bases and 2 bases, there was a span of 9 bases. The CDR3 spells CASSYDGLNTEAFF. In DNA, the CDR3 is TGTGCCAGCAGTTACGACGGGTTAAACACTGAAGCTTTCTTT.

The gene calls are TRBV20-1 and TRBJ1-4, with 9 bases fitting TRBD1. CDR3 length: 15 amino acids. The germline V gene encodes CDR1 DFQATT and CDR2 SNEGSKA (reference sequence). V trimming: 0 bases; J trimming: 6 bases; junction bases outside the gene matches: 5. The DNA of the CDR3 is TGCAGTGCTAGAGATCCGGGACAGGGTGATGAAAAACTGTTTTTT. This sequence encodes CSARDPGQGDEKLFF.

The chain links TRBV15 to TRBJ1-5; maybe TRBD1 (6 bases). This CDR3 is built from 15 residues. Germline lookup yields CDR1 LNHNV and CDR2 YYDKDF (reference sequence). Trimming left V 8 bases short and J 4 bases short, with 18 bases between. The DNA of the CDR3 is TGTGCCACCCGGGGGGCAGGGGCAGGTAATCAGCCCCAGCATTTT. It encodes CATRGAGAGNQPQHF.

The CDR3 DNA reads as TGTGCCATCTCCCGAGACGTCACCTTGGCCTCACCCCTCCACTTT. This sequence encodes CAISRDVTLASPLHF. The gene calls are TRBV10-3 and TRBJ1-6; D unresolved. The CDR3 spans 15 residues. With 8 bases removed from V and 10 bases from J, the gap between germline ends came to 21 bases. Germline CDR1 reads ENHRY; CDR2 reads SYGVKD.

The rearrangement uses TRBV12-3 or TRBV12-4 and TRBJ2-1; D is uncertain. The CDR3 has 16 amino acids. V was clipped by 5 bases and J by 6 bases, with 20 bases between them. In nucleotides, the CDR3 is TGTGCCAGCAGTCCCGACTCCGTTGAGAACTCCAATGAGCAGTTCTTC. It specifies CASSPDSVENSNEQFF.

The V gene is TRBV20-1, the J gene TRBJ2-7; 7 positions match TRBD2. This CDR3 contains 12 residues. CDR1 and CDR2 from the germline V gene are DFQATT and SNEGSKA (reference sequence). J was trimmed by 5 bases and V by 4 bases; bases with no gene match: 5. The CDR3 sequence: CSATSGGHEQYF. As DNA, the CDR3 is TGCAGTGCTACATCGGGAGGCCACGAGCAGTACTTC.